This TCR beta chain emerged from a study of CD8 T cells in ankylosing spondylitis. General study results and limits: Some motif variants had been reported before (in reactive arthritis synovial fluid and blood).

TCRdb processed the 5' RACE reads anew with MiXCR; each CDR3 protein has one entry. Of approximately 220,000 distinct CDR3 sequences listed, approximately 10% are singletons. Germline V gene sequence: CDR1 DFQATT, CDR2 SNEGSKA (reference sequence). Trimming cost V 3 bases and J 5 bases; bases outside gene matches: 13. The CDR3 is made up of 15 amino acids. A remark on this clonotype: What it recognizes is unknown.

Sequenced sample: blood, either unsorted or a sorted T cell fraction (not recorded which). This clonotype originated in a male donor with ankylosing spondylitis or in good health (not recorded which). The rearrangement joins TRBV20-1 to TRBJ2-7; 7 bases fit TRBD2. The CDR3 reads CSASLLAAGLNEQYF. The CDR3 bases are TGCAGTGCTAGCCTACTGGCAGCGGGGTTGAACGAGCAGTACTTC.